Presented here are 24 T cell receptor beta chains from one specimen sequenced in a study of T cell repertoires in cytomegalovirus infection. MiXCR, run by TCRdb on the reads, gives a single entry per CDR3 protein. The table includes roughly 45,000 distinct CDR3 sequences, over 20% detected once. Their recognized antigens are unknown. The source material was CD8+ T cells from cultured PBMCs, sampled from culture after CMV antigen stimulation. These receptors originate from a human donor in good health (CMV status not recorded). Some clones in this sample may be carry-over from other donors' samples.

This clonotype was seen many times. The chain has TRBV15 and TRBJ2-3; 8 bases are shared with TRBD2. V dropped 1 base and J dropped 3; count of bases not matched to a gene: 18. CDR3 length: 20 amino acids. Per germline, CDR1 LNHNV and CDR2 YYDKDF (reference sequence). The CDR3 DNA sequence: TGTGCCACCAGCAGAGCGCGGGAGGCAAATACCCGGAGGGGAACAGATACGCAGTATTTT. Its protein is CATSRAREANTRRGTDTQYF.

The chain combines TRBV12-3 or TRBV12-4 with TRBJ1-1, with 7 bases lining up with TRBD1. This CDR3 has 13 amino acids. Losses at the gene ends were 6 bases for V and 2 bases for J; bases not matched to a gene: 3. CDR3: CASSYRGNTEAFF. The CDR3 coding sequence is TGTGCCAGCAGCTACAGGGGAAACACTGAAGCTTTCTTT.

The V and J genes are TRBV4-1 and TRBJ2-1, with TRBD2 matching 8 bases. In germline, CDR1 is MGHRA, CDR2 YSYEKL. Trimming at V came to 0 bases and at J to 4 bases, leaving 5 bases not matched to a gene. The CDR3 spans 16 residues. CDR3 in amino acids: CASSQDRSGEYNEQFF. The CDR3 bases are TGCGCCAGCAGCCAAGATCGTAGCGGGGAATACAATGAGCAGTTCTTC.

The table lists this clonotype with a few counts. The rearrangement uses TRBV19 and TRBJ2-3; the match to TRBD2 covers 7 bases. The germline V gene encodes CDR1 LNHDA and CDR2 SQIVND (reference sequence). CDR3 length: 15 residues. V lost 6 bases and J lost 1; bases outside the gene matches: 7. The CDR3, as DNA: TGTGCCAGTAGGAAGCGGGATCGCGGCACAGATACGCAGTATTTT. Translation: CASRKRDRGTDTQYF.

This clonotype was counted only a few times. The V and J genes are TRBV7-2 and TRBJ2-7; a weak D match, TRBD2 (7 bases). V gave up 6 bases and J gave up 5 bases, with 20 bases separating them. CDR1 is SGHTA, CDR2 FQGNSA, per germline. The CDR3 has 15 amino acids. The CDR3 loop is CASSKAGARIDEQYF. The CDR3 coding sequence is TGTGCCAGCAGTAAGGCGGGGGCCAGGATCGACGAGCAGTACTTC.

This clonotype was recorded a few times. The chain recombines TRBV9 with TRBJ2-7; possible D gene TRBD1, 5 bases. This CDR3 has 15 amino acids. Germline V lookup: CDR1 SGDLS, CDR2 YYNGEE. V was pared by 0 bases and J by 0 bases, with 10 bases between. CDR3 amino acids: CASSVATGPSYEQYF. For the CDR3, the DNA is TGTGCCAGCAGCGTAGCAACAGGTCCCTCCTACGAGCAGTACTTC.

This chain uses TRBV7-6 with TRBJ1-2; D remains unclear. The CDR3 runs 14 residues. Germline CDR1 reads SGHVS; CDR2 reads FNYEAQ. Trimming cost V 6 bases and J 6 bases, with 17 bases left between them. The CDR3 loop reads CASRPPVLVDGYTF. The CDR3 coding sequence is TGTGCCAGCAGGCCCCCCGTACTAGTGGATGGCTACACCTTC.

This clonotype appeared a few times. The chain combines TRBV9 with TRBJ2-1; D remains ambiguous. Germline assignment: CDR1 SGDLS and CDR2 YYNGEE. The V gene lost 0 bases and the J gene lost 2 bases, with 9 bases spanning the gap. The CDR3 is 15 amino acids. Here the CDR3 DNA reads TGTGCCAGCAGCGTAGAACAAGTTCCCTACAATGAGCAGTTCTTC. Amino acids: CASSVEQVPYNEQFF.

This clonotype was counted only a few times. This chain joins TRBV7-9 and TRBJ2-5; no clear D. The CDR3 sequence is 12 residues long. V lost 5 bases, J lost 5 bases, and 9 bases lay in between. The V gene's germline CDR1 is SEHNR and CDR2 FQNEAQ (reference sequence). CDR3 protein: CASSPSMETQYF. DNA of the CDR3: TGTGCCAGCAGCCCCTCTATGGAGACCCAGTACTTC.

The chain has TRBV6-5 and TRBJ1-5; 7 nucleotides align to TRBD1. Germline CDR1 and CDR2: MNHEY and SVGAGI. The J segment lost 3 bases and the V segment lost 6 bases, leaving 5 bases of the junction unmatched. The CDR3 extends over 14 amino acids. The CDR3 bases are TGTGCCAGCAGCACACAGGGGTACAATCAGCCCCAGCATTTT. It encodes CASSTQGYNQPQHF.

Only a few counts were recorded for this clonotype. The rearrangement uses TRBV19 and TRBJ1-1, with D uncertain. Germline V lookup: CDR1 LNHDA, CDR2 SQIVND (reference sequence). V lost 1 base and J lost 4, with 7 bases in between. This CDR3 region has 13 residues. CDR3 protein: CASSIGTFTEAFF. The CDR3 DNA sequence: TGTGCCAGTAGTATAGGAACATTCACTGAAGCTTTCTTT.

This rearrangement joins TRBV7-3 to TRBJ2-1; TRBD2 aligns across 10 bases. With 1 base clipped from V and 0 bases from J, the junction kept 24 bases outside the gene matches. The CDR3 length is 24 residues. CDR1 SGHTA and CDR2 FQGTGA come from the germline V gene. The CDR3 reads CASSLRAGAGGSGRAPSSYNEQFF. CDR3 nucleotide sequence: TGTGCCAGCAGCTTAAGGGCCGGGGCCGGAGGCAGCGGGAGGGCCCCCAGCTCCTACAATGAGCAGTTCTTC.

This sequence joins TRBV28 and TRBJ1-5, with 7 positions matching TRBD1. The V and J ends lost 7 bases and 3 bases, in that order; junction bases with no gene match: 15. Germline V gene sequence: CDR1 MDHEN, CDR2 SYDVKM. The CDR3 consists of 17 residues. Here the CDR3 DNA reads TGTGCCAGCACCCCTCGACCGTTGGACAGGAACAATCAGCCCCAGCATTTT. It encodes CASTPRPLDRNNQPQHF.

The genes are TRBV27 and TRBJ1-6, with TRBD1 matching over 8 bases. The CDR3 has 14 residues. Germline CDR1 is MNHEY and CDR2 is SMNVEV (reference sequence). The V gene end was trimmed by 6 bases and the J gene end by 7 bases; junction bases not matched to a gene: 5. CDR3 sequence (DNA): TGTGCCAGCAGACCGACAGGGGAGAATTCACCCCTCCACTTT. It yields the protein CASRPTGENSPLHF.

In this sample, this clonotype turned up a few times. The chain recombines TRBV7-2 with TRBJ1-2, with a weak D call TRBD1 (5 bases). Germline-derived CDR1 and CDR2 are SGHTA and FQGNSA. The CDR3 consists of 15 residues. The V and J ends lost 2 bases and 4 bases respectively, with 14 bases between them. CDR3 residues: CASSLSSGNPYGYTF. CDR3 nucleotides: TGTGCCAGCAGCTTATCTTCAGGGAATCCCTATGGCTACACCTTC.

The genes are TRBV7-9 and TRBJ1-2; possible D gene TRBD1, 6 bases. Germline values: CDR1 SEHNR, CDR2 FQNEAQ (reference sequence). The CDR3 has 19 amino acids. The V gene lost 2 bases and the J gene lost 2 bases, with 24 bases spanning the gap. The CDR3 DNA reads as TGTGCCAGCAGCTTAAATACCGGACAGCTCCAAATTCTAAACTATGGCTACACCTTC. Its protein is CASSLNTGQLQILNYGYTF.

This clonotype was detected ten times or more. The chain employs TRBV7-2 and TRBJ1-1; no clear D. V was cut by 1 base and J by 7 bases, with 4 bases left in between. This CDR3 spans 11 amino acids. Germline V gene data show CDR1 as SGHTA and CDR2 as FQGNSA. The CDR3 DNA follows: TGTGCCAGCAGCTTAGAGCGTGAAGCTTTCTTT. It is translated as CASSLEREAFF.

This clonotype has just a few counts. This rearrangement joins TRBV7-2 to TRBJ2-3; no firm D call. Per the germline V gene, CDR1 is SGHTA and CDR2 is FQGNSA. The CDR3 is 15 residues long. Deletions cut 0 bases from V and 1 base from J, with 8 bases between. This CDR3 reads CASSLALERTDTQYF. The CDR3 nucleotides are TGTGCCAGCAGCTTAGCGTTGGAGCGCACAGATACGCAGTATTTT.

This clonotype was found a few times. The gene calls are TRBV7-8 and TRBJ2-1, with TRBD1 matching 7 bases. Germline values: CDR1 SGHVS, CDR2 FQNEAQ. Trimming took 6 bases from V and 4 from J; bases not matched to a gene: 9. The CDR3 is 15 amino acids. CDR3 in DNA: TGTGCCAGCAGTCTATTCGCAGGGGGATACAATGAGCAGTTCTTC. Residues: CASSLFAGGYNEQFF.

The V and J genes are TRBV7-8 and TRBJ2-5, with 11 nucleotides matching TRBD2. The CDR3 has 18 residues. Germline trimming cut 5 bases from V and 5 bases from J; bases unmatched to any gene: 16. Germline CDR1 is SGHVS and CDR2 is FQNEAQ. CDR3 sequence: CASSPLGSGRVFGETQYF. The CDR3 DNA is TGTGCCAGCAGCCCATTGGGTAGCGGGAGGGTTTTCGGGGAGACCCAGTACTTC.

V usage is TRBV7-6 and J usage is TRBJ2-7; tentative D call: TRBD2 (7 bases). V lost 2 bases, J lost 3 bases, and 11 bases lay in between. Looked up from germline, CDR1 is SGHVS and CDR2 is FNYEAQ. This CDR3 contains 14 residues. For the CDR3, the DNA is TGTGCCAGCAGCTTATACAGGGAGGGCTACGAGCAGTACTTC. It specifies CASSLYREGYEQYF.

At least ten counts were recorded for this clonotype. The V gene is TRBV27, the J gene TRBJ2-2; D uncertain. The CDR3 loop spans 14 amino acids. Germline loops: CDR1 MNHEY, CDR2 SMNVEV (reference sequence). The germline V and J ends were trimmed by 7 bases and 2 bases, with 11 bases remaining between them. CDR3 residues: CASTDWRNTGELFF. The CDR3 DNA reads as TGTGCCAGCACCGATTGGCGTAACACCGGGGAGCTGTTTTTT.

The rearrangement links TRBV7-8 to TRBJ1-3; a weak D match, TRBD1 (5 bases). With 5 bases removed from V and 4 bases from J, the gap between germline ends came to 15 bases. Germline V lookup: CDR1 SGHVS, CDR2 FQNEAQ. There are 15 residues in the CDR3. In DNA form, the CDR3 reads TGTGCCAGCAGCCTCCGTGGGGGGGTAGGAAACACCATATATTTT. Its translation: CASSLRGGVGNTIYF.

There are a few counts of this clonotype. The CDR3 reads CSARDPRLETGKDFEKLFF. The CDR3 nucleotides are TGCAGTGCTAGAGATCCCCGACTTGAGACAGGGAAGGATTTTGAAAAACTGTTTTTT. The chain has TRBV20-1 and TRBJ1-4, with 7 nucleotides matching TRBD1. The CDR3 is 19 amino acids. Germline V gene sequence: CDR1 DFQATT, CDR2 SNEGSKA (reference sequence). V was clipped by 0 bases and J by 7 bases; unmatched bases: 20.